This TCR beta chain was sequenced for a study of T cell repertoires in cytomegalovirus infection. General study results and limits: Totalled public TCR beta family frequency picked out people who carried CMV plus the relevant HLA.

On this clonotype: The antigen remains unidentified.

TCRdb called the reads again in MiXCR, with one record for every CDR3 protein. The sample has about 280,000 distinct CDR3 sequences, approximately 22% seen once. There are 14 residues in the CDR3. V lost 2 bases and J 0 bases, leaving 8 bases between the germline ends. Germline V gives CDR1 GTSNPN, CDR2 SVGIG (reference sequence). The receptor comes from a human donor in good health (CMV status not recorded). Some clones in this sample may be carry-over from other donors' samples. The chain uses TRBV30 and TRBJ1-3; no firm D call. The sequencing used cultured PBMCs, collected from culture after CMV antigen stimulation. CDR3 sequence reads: CAWSSGNSGNTIYF. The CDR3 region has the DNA TGTGCCTGGAGTTCGGGCAACTCTGGAAACACCATATATTTT.